The 12 T cell receptor beta chains below were found in one sample sequenced in a study of T cell changes during pregnancy in multiple sclerosis. Sequenced by immunoSEQ multiplex PCR; TCRdb stores in-frame clones only, minus some. The table shows approximately 82,000 clones, with about 93% occurring only once. Material: CD4+ T cells from peripheral blood mononuclear cells, obtained in the second trimester of pregnancy. These receptors all come from a female donor with multiple sclerosis, enrolled in a pregnancy study.

V and J are TRBV30 and TRBJ2-1; D is unresolved. The V gene lost 2 bases and the J gene lost 0 bases, with 5 bases spanning the gap. From germline, CDR1 is GTSNPN and CDR2 SVGIG (reference sequence). The CDR3 loop spans 13 amino acids. The CDR3 DNA reads TGTGCCTGGAGTAGCGACTCCTACAATGAGCAGTTCTTC. It codes for CAWSSDSYNEQFF.

V is TRBV6-5 and J is TRBJ1-6; 8 nucleotides align to TRBD1. The J segment lost 8 bases and the V segment lost 4 bases, leaving 7 bases of the junction unmatched. Germline V gene lookup returns CDR1 MNHEY and CDR2 SVGAGI. This CDR3 region has 15 residues. In DNA, the CDR3 is TGTGCCAGCAGTTTGGACAGGGAAGGGGATTCACCCCTCCACTTT. Amino acids: CASSLDREGDSPLHF.

The rearrangement joins TRBV5-1 to TRBJ1-1; 8 nucleotides align to TRBD1. Germline-derived CDR1 and CDR2 are SGHRS and YFSETQ. This CDR3 region has 18 residues. The V segment lost 4 bases and the J segment 4 bases; nucleotides outside the gene matches: 18. The CDR3 region has the DNA TGCGCCAGCAGCAGGTACCAGGGGGCTAGCCTCCTCGGCACTGAAGCTTTCTTT. Translated: CASSRYQGASLLGTEAFF. The whole variable domain, filled in from reference TRBV5-1 and TRBJ1-1, reads KAGVTQTPRYLIKTRGQQVTLSCSPISGHRSVSWYQQTPGQGLQFLFEYFSETQRNKGNFPGRFSGRQFSNSRSEMNVSTLELGDSALYLCASSRYQGASLLGTEAFFGQGTRLTVV.

The chain carries TRBV14 and TRBJ2-3; 7 bases fit TRBD1. The CDR3 spans 16 residues. V gave up 0 bases and J gave up 6 bases; unmatched junction bases: 9. Germline-derived CDR1 and CDR2 are SGHDN and FVKESK. CDR3 bases: TGTGCCAGCAGCCAAGATTTGGGCACAGGGGTCGATACGCAGTATTTT. The encoded protein is CASSQDLGTGVDTQYF.

This sequence joins TRBV7-6 and TRBJ2-6; D possibly corresponds to TRBD1 (5 bases). V was shortened by 4 bases and J by 3 bases, with 13 bases between the two germline ends. The CDR3 runs to 16 residues. Germline V lookup: CDR1 SGHVS, CDR2 FNYEAQ. The chain's CDR3 is CASSSSLGVGANVLTF. DNA for the CDR3: TGTGCCAGCAGCTCATCCCTAGGGGTTGGGGCCAACGTCCTGACTTTC.

The rearrangement uses TRBV28 and TRBJ1-1; TRBD1 agrees at 9 bases. Germline V gene lookup returns CDR1 MDHEN and CDR2 SYDVKM. The junction had 7 bases not matched to a gene; V was cut back by 1 base and J by 4 bases. This CDR3 has 16 amino acids. The CDR3 region is CASSLLQGAGRTEAFF. CDR3 DNA: TGTGCCAGCAGTTTATTACAGGGGGCCGGGCGCACTGAAGCTTTCTTT.

J is TRBJ1-1 and V is TRBV5-1; 10 bases fit TRBD1. The CDR3 contains 16 residues. Germline V gene data show CDR1 as SGHRS and CDR2 as YFSETQ. J was trimmed by 2 bases and V by 6 bases; bases with no gene match: 10. CDR3 residues: CASKSRDRGGNTEAFF. As DNA, the CDR3 is TGCGCCAGCAAGTCCCGGGACAGGGGCGGCAACACTGAAGCTTTCTTT.

CDR3 sequence reads: CASSRTGMVAAQSYEQYF. The CDR3 nucleotides read TGTGCCAGCAGCCGCACGGGGATGGTAGCGGCCCAGTCCTACGAGCAGTACTTC. V usage is TRBV11-1 and J usage is TRBJ2-7; D perhaps matches TRBD2 (6 bases). The CDR3 loop spans 18 amino acids. V dropped 5 bases and J dropped 1 base, with 24 bases sitting between them. Germline CDR1 SGHAT, CDR2 FQDESV (reference sequence).

Here the CDR3 reads CASSLAGTSGRPSYEQYF. The CDR3 DNA is TGCGCCAGCAGCTTGGCCGGGACTAGCGGGAGGCCTTCCTACGAGCAGTACTTC. The chain carries TRBV5-1 and TRBJ2-7; 15 bases map to TRBD2. The CDR3 length is 18 residues. V lost 0 bases, J lost 1 base, and 5 bases stayed unmatched. Germline CDR1 reads SGHRS; CDR2 reads YFSETQ. The entire variable domain, with the rest obtained from reference TRBV5-1 and TRBJ2-7, is as follows: KAGVTQTPRYLIKTRGQQVTLSCSPISGHRSVSWYQQTPGQGLQFLFEYFSETQRNKGNFPGRFSGRQFSNSRSEMNVSTLELGDSALYLCASSLAGTSGRPSYEQYFGPGTRLTVT.

V is TRBV28 and J is TRBJ2-2, with TRBD2 matching 8 bases. CDR1 is MDHEN and CDR2 is SYDVKM in the germline V gene. The CDR3 has 15 amino acids. Trimming at V came to 6 bases and at J to 5 bases, leaving 8 bases not matched to a gene. CDR3 sequence reads: CASSRAGAGTGELFF. As DNA, the CDR3 is TGTGCCAGCAGCAGAGCGGGAGCGGGAACCGGGGAGCTGTTTTTT.

V gene TRBV5-1 combines with J gene TRBJ2-1, with 14 bases matching TRBD2. The CDR3 length is 16 residues. V shed 2 bases and J 7 bases; nucleotides not matched to a gene: 5. The V gene's germline CDR1 is SGHRS and CDR2 YFSETQ. The CDR3 sequence is CASSLGLAGGQNEQFF. CDR3 DNA: TGCGCCAGCAGCTTAGGACTAGCGGGAGGTCAAAATGAGCAGTTCTTC.

The chain recombines TRBV7-3 with TRBJ2-1; 16 bases are a match to TRBD2. This CDR3 region has 18 residues. Trimming cost V 3 bases and J 10 bases; bases outside gene matches: 12. From germline, CDR1 is SGHTA and CDR2 FQGTGA. CDR3 coding DNA: TGTGCCAGCAGCTTCCGAGGTAAGGGACTAGCGGGGGGGCCGGAGCAGTTCTTC. Translating gives CASSFRGKGLAGGPEQFF.